The sequence of this T cell receptor beta chain was determined in a study of cytomegalovirus exposure and HLA in healthy donors. About the study: Drawn from HLA-typed donors, 83 million or so unique TCRs were held in an early data release.

Notes on the study in general: A few chains tied to CMV proved CMV antigen-specific in vitro.

From germline, CDR1 is SNHLY and CDR2 FYNNEI. This CDR3 region has 11 residues. The trim removed 8 bases at V and 9 bases at J, leaving 7 bases unmatched. This clone was observed a handful of times. As yet, its antigen is unknown. Primers for the PCR totalled 60 Vbeta and 13 Jbeta. Using immunoSEQ multiplex PCR, the repertoire was profiled, and TCRdb retains in-frame clones only, with some absent. The profile covers around 150,000 clones, with about three quarters appearing a single time and less than 5% taken by the ten largest. The chain uses TRBV2 and TRBJ2-7, with TRBD1 matching over 7 bases. Sequenced input: PBMCs. The clonotype was recovered from a man over 45 in good health and CMV-seropositive. DNA for the CDR3: TGTGCCAGCGAAAGACAGGGAAGGCAGTACTTC. Translated: CASERQGRQYF.